One and the same sample provided the 26 T cell receptor beta chains below, sequenced in a study of blood T cell repertoires in COVID-19. Produced via immunoSEQ multiplex PCR; TCRdb's table is partial and in-frame only. The table has 98,000 or so clones, approximately 87% seen once. Sequenced sample: peripheral blood. Source of these receptors: a man in his fifties with acute or convalescent COVID-19.

The chain has TRBV10-3 and TRBJ2-3; 10 nucleotides match TRBD2. The V and J ends lost 8 bases and 5 bases, in that order; junction bases with no gene match: 13. Per germline, CDR1 ENHRY and CDR2 SYGVKD. The CDR3 is 16 residues long. The CDR3 region is CAIADPGLANKDTQYF. The CDR3 DNA follows: TGTGCCATCGCCGATCCGGGACTAGCGAATAAAGATACGCAGTATTTT.

This sequence joins TRBV5-1 and TRBJ2-3, with D unresolved. The CDR3 has 15 residues. The V and J ends lost 0 bases and 2 bases respectively, with 10 bases between them. CDR1 is SGHRS and CDR2 is YFSETQ in the germline V gene. The CDR3 spells CASSLAQAITDTQYF. For the CDR3, the DNA is TGCGCCAGCAGCTTGGCCCAGGCCATCACAGATACGCAGTATTTT. The full variable domain, rest sourced from reference TRBV5-1 and TRBJ2-3, is KAGVTQTPRYLIKTRGQQVTLSCSPISGHRSVSWYQQTPGQGLQFLFEYFSETQRNKGNFPGRFSGRQFSNSRSEMNVSTLELGDSALYLCASSLAQAITDTQYFGPGTRLTVL.

This chain links TRBV28 with TRBJ2-2; the D gene is possibly TRBD1 (6 bases). V dropped 5 bases and J dropped 7 bases, with 11 bases sitting between them. Germline CDR1 reads MDHEN; CDR2 reads SYDVKM. This CDR3 is built from 13 residues. In DNA form, the CDR3 reads TGTGCCAGCAGTCGACAGGTGGTCGGGGAGCTGTTTTTT. This translates into CASSRQVVGELFF.

This clone was seen only a few times. The rearrangement links TRBV29-1 to TRBJ2-2, with 11 bases identical to TRBD2. Trimming took 6 bases from V and 4 from J; bases not matched to a gene: 1. The CDR3 contains 13 residues. Per the germline V gene, CDR1 is SQVTM and CDR2 is ANQGSEA. This CDR3 reads CSVGLAGTGELFF. Written as DNA, the CDR3 is TGCAGCGTCGGACTAGCGGGCACCGGGGAGCTGTTTTTT.

The chain combines TRBV21-1 with TRBJ2-7; TRBD1 was called by the table and not checked on the DNA. TRBV21-1 is listed as a pseudogene. This CDR3 spans 15 amino acids. The CDR3: CASSTRQGRSYEQYF. The CDR3, as DNA: TGTGCCAGCAGCACCCGACAGGGCCGCTCCTACGAGCAGTACTTC.

This clone was counted once. The rearrangement uses TRBV2 and TRBJ2-7, with TRBD2 identical over 10 bases. Germline-derived CDR1 and CDR2 are SNHLY and FYNNEI. V shed 4 bases, J shed 2 bases, and the junction held 5 bases outside the gene matches. The CDR3 runs to 15 residues. For the CDR3, the DNA is TGTGCCAGCAGTGGGGCTAGCGGGAGCACCTACGAGCAGTACTTC. Its protein is CASSGASGSTYEQYF.

The chain has TRBV4-1 and TRBJ2-7, with D uncertain. Germline lookup yields CDR1 MGHRA and CDR2 YSYEKL. This CDR3 region has 13 residues. V was clipped by 1 base and J by 2 bases, with 6 bases between them. The DNA for the CDR3 is TGCGCCAGCAGCCAAGCCCAGGCCTACGAGCAGTACTTC. Encoded protein: CASSQAQAYEQYF.

The DNA of the CDR3 is TGTGCCAGCAGCCAAGAACTAGCGGGAGCGTTGGGTGAGCAGTTCTTC. As protein: CASSQELAGALGEQFF. The chain links TRBV14 to TRBJ2-1; 11 bases line up with TRBD2. Losses at the gene ends were 0 bases for V and 9 bases for J; bases not matched to a gene: 7. Germline CDR1 SGHDN, CDR2 FVKESK. This CDR3 is built from 16 residues.

The chain has TRBV24-1 and TRBJ2-1; possible D gene TRBD2, 6 bases. Germline V gene sequence: CDR1 KGHDR, CDR2 SFDVKD. The germline V and J ends were trimmed by 3 bases and 10 bases, with 18 bases remaining between them. This CDR3 is 15 amino acids long. This CDR3 is CATSDAGLHLWEQFF. The CDR3 coding sequence is TGTGCCACCAGTGATGCGGGACTCCACCTGTGGGAGCAGTTCTTC.

V usage is TRBV5-1 and J usage is TRBJ2-7; D may be TRBD2 (5 bases). V was shortened by 0 bases and J by 5 bases, with 12 bases between the two germline ends. This CDR3 is 14 amino acids long. Germline CDR1 reads SGHRS; CDR2 reads YFSETQ. CDR3 residues: CASSLGGGWNEQYF. CDR3 coding DNA: TGCGCCAGCAGCTTGGGAGGAGGTTGGAACGAGCAGTACTTC.

The gene calls are TRBV27 and TRBJ2-3; TRBD2 aligns across 7 bases. The CDR3 extends over 14 amino acids. Unmatched junction bases numbered 6, after V lost 9 bases and J lost 0 bases. Germline V lookup: CDR1 MNHEY, CDR2 SMNVEV (reference sequence). CDR3 coding DNA: TGTGCCAGTGCTAGCGGAGCTAGCACAGATACGCAGTATTTT. Protein: CASASGASTDTQYF.

This chain joins TRBV27 and TRBJ1-5, with D tentatively TRBD1 (6 bases). V shed 3 bases and J shed 6 bases, with 12 bases lying between them. CDR1 and CDR2 (germline): MNHEY, SMNVEV (reference sequence). The CDR3 loop spans 14 amino acids. CDR3 protein: CASSLLGAGQPQHF. CDR3 in DNA: TGTGCCAGCAGTTTGTTGGGGGCTGGTCAGCCCCAGCATTTT.

This chain uses TRBV6-5 with TRBJ2-5; D is perhaps TRBD2 (6 bases). V lost 7 bases and J 3 bases, leaving 12 bases between the germline ends. CDR1 is MNHEY, CDR2 SVGAGI, per germline. The CDR3 length is 13 residues. The CDR3 loop is CASTVLAKETQYF. Written as DNA, the CDR3 is TGTGCCAGCACGGTTCTAGCGAAAGAGACCCAGTACTTC.

The chain has TRBV7-9 and TRBJ2-5, with TRBD1 matching 12 bases. The CDR3 contains 17 residues. Germline CDR1 SEHNR, CDR2 FQNEAQ (reference sequence). Losses at the gene ends were 2 bases for V and 4 bases for J; bases not matched to a gene: 8. The CDR3 protein is CASSLTGDRGRGETQYF. In nucleotides, the CDR3 is TGTGCCAGCAGCTTAACTGGGGACAGGGGGCGCGGAGAGACCCAGTACTTC.

This clone appeared a single time. The chain couples TRBV11-3 to TRBJ2-5, with a weak D call TRBD2 (6 bases). CDR1 and CDR2 (germline): SGHNT, YENEEA. The V gene lost 2 bases and the J gene lost 5 bases, with 12 bases spanning the gap. The CDR3 is 14 amino acids. In nucleotides, the CDR3 is TGTGCCAGCAGCTTAAGTGGCGGAGGGGAGACCCAGTACTTC. This translates into CASSLSGGGETQYF.

V gene TRBV15 combines with J gene TRBJ2-7; 8 positions agree with TRBD1. V was pared by 4 bases and J by 5 bases, with 4 bases of the junction left unmatched. The CDR3 is 13 residues long. In germline, CDR1 is LNHNV, CDR2 YYDKDF (reference sequence). CDR3 amino acids: CATSKDRAHEQYF. The CDR3 DNA reads TGTGCCACCAGCAAGGACAGGGCCCACGAGCAGTACTTC.

The rearrangement links TRBV21-1 to TRBJ2-2; the DNA was not used to check the table's D call, TRBD1. TRBV21-1 represents a pseudogene. This CDR3 spans 18 amino acids. CDR3 coding DNA: TGTGCCAGCAGCAAAGCTAATGACGGACAGGGCCCGGCCGGGGAGCTGTTTTTT. It specifies CASSKANDGQGPAGELFF.

CDR3 in amino acids: CASSEPLDTIQETQYF. CDR3 nucleotide sequence: TGTGCCAGCAGTGAACCCCTCGACACAATACAAGAGACCCAGTACTTC. The chain recombines TRBV6-1 with TRBJ2-5; D is unresolved. The CDR3 is 16 amino acids. With 2 bases removed from V and 2 bases from J, the gap between germline ends came to 15 bases. Germline CDR1 reads MNHNS; CDR2 reads SASEGT.

The J gene is TRBJ2-2, the V gene TRBV6-6; 8 bases fit TRBD2. With V trimmed by 2 bases and J by 6 bases, 8 bases remained unmatched. This CDR3 has 16 residues. Germline V gene data show CDR1 as MNHNY and CDR2 as SVGAGI (reference sequence). CDR3 loop: CASSYRVSGTPGELFF. The CDR3 region has the DNA TGTGCCAGCAGTTACCGGGTTAGCGGGACCCCCGGGGAGCTGTTTTTT.

V usage is TRBV5-1 and J usage is TRBJ2-3; 7 bases agree with TRBD1. This CDR3 comprises 14 residues. V was clipped by 4 bases and J by 3 bases; unmatched bases: 5. Germline V gene data show CDR1 as SGHRS and CDR2 as YFSETQ. The CDR3 DNA reads TGCGCCAGCAGCCCTGGACAGGAGACAGATACGCAGTATTTT. It is translated as CASSPGQETDTQYF.

The J gene is TRBJ2-1, the V gene TRBV7-2; D may be TRBD2 (5 bases). The length of the CDR3 is 16 residues. Germline CDR1 reads SGHTA; CDR2 reads FQGNSA. The ends were cut back, 0 bases at V and 8 bases at J, with 17 bases in the middle. The CDR3 here is CASSLAATTPTHEQFF. The CDR3, as DNA: TGTGCCAGCAGCTTAGCGGCGACTACCCCTACCCATGAGCAGTTCTTC.

The rearrangement uses TRBV5-1 and TRBJ2-7; 12 positions agree with TRBD2. Looked up from germline, CDR1 is SGHRS and CDR2 is YFSETQ. CDR3 length: 15 residues. V lost 4 bases to trimming and J lost 2 bases; unmatched junction nucleotides: 4. CDR3 sequence (DNA): TGCGCCAGCAGCGTGACTAGCGGGGGTACCTACGAGCAGTACTTC. Translated, it gives CASSVTSGGTYEQYF. Full variable domain (rest looked up from reference TRBV5-1 and TRBJ2-7): KAGVTQTPRYLIKTRGQQVTLSCSPISGHRSVSWYQQTPGQGLQFLFEYFSETQRNKGNFPGRFSGRQFSNSRSEMNVSTLELGDSALYLCASSVTSGGTYEQYFGPGTRLTVT.

This chain uses TRBV23-1 with TRBJ2-7; no definite D call. TRBV23-1 is an ORF for which the function is uncertain. The length of the CDR3 is 15 residues. V dropped 6 bases and J dropped 3 bases, with 18 bases sitting between them. The CDR3 reads CASSDKTIENYEQYF. The CDR3 DNA reads as TGCGCCAGCAGCGACAAAACGATAGAAAACTACGAGCAGTACTTC.

The rearrangement links TRBV18 to TRBJ2-7; TRBD2 matches 9 bases. CDR1 is KGHSH, CDR2 LQKENI, per germline. The V segment lost 2 bases and the J segment 2 bases; nucleotides outside the gene matches: 10. This CDR3 contains 17 residues. For the CDR3, the DNA is TGTGCCAGCTCACCAGAGCCGGGACTAGCTGGCACCTACGAGCAGTACTTC. The encoded protein is CASSPEPGLAGTYEQYF.

The chain combines TRBV11-3 with TRBJ2-2, with D perhaps TRBD1 (5 bases). Germline CDR1 is SGHNT and CDR2 is YENEEA. Trimming stripped 1 base from V and 0 bases from J, with 9 bases between. This CDR3 is 16 amino acids long. The CDR3 loop reads CASSLAGQTNTGELFF. CDR3 in DNA: TGTGCCAGCAGCTTAGCCGGACAAACGAACACCGGGGAGCTGTTTTTT. Filled out from reference TRBV11-3 and TRBJ2-2, the complete variable domain reads EAGVVQSPRYKIIEKKQPVAFWCNPISGHNTLYWYLQNLGQGPELLIRYENEEAVDDSQLPKDRFSAERLKGVDSTLKIQPAELGDSAVYLCASSLAGQTNTGELFFGEGSRLTVL.

This clone was detected once. V usage is TRBV30 and J usage is TRBJ2-1; D unclear. CDR1 is GTSNPN and CDR2 is SVGIG in the germline V gene (reference sequence). The length of the CDR3 is 13 residues. Deletions cut 0 bases from V and 7 bases from J, with 10 bases between. CDR3 residues: CAWSVRKLNEQFF. In DNA form, the CDR3 reads TGTGCCTGGAGTGTCCGAAAGCTTAATGAGCAGTTCTTC.